The subject of this entry is one T cell receptor (beta chain). Its antigen is undetermined. These data originate in a study of early T cells in non-severe SARS-CoV-2 infection. Study details: Sequenced bulk RNA came from whole blood that was unsorted, and chains were unpaired. Study observations and caveats: Matching with VDJdb favored anti-spike CD8 responses (missing private and CD4 specificities).

Unique molecular identifier tags were affixed to discrete cDNA molecules. TCRdb re-analysed the 5' RACE reads in MiXCR, keeping a single row per CDR3 protein. The sample comprises about 90,000 distinct CDR3 sequences, about an eighth of which are singletons, and about 6.7% rests with the top ten. V lost 0 bases, J lost 4 bases, and 15 bases lay in between. The CDR3 totals 16 residues. Germline V lookup: CDR1 MGHRA, CDR2 YSYEKL. The chain recombines TRBV4-1 with TRBJ1-1, with D possibly TRBD1 on 5 matching bases. The TCR originated in an adult who was a healthcare worker with PCR-confirmed SARS-CoV-2 infection or an uninfected control (not recorded which). Sequencing was carried out using whole blood. The CDR3, as DNA: TGCGCCAGCAGCCAAGATAAAAGGCAGGGAGGCACTGAAGCTTTCTTT. Amino acid sequence: CASSQDKRQGGTEAFF.